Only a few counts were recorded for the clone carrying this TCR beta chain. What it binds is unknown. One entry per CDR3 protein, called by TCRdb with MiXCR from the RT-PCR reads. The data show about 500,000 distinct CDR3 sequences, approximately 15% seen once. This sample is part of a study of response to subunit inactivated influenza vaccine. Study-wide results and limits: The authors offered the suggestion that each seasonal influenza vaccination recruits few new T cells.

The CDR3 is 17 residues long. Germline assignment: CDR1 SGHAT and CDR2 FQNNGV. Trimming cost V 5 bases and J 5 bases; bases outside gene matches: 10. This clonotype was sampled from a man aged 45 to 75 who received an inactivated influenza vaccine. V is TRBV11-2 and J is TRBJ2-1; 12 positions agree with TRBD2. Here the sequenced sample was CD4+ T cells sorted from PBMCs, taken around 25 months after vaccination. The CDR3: CASSAYWTSGKNNEQFF. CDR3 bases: TGTGCCAGCAGCGCCTATTGGACTAGCGGGAAAAACAATGAGCAGTTCTTC.